This TCR beta chain was identified in a study of early T cells in non-severe SARS-CoV-2 infection. Looking at the study overall: Sequencing was performed on bulk RNA from unsorted whole blood, leaving chains unpaired.

Unique molecular identifiers were attached to individual cDNA molecules. A single record per CDR3 protein comes from TCRdb applying MiXCR to the 5' RACE reads. The data show about 60,000 distinct CDR3 sequences, approximately 10% seen once. There are 13 residues in the CDR3. Germline values: CDR1 MNHEY, CDR2 SVGAGI. With 8 bases removed from V and 5 bases from J, the gap between germline ends came to 15 bases. The source material was whole blood, sampled at baseline. The receptor's source is an adult who was a healthcare worker with PCR-confirmed SARS-CoV-2 infection or an uninfected control (not recorded which). The chain employs TRBV6-5 and TRBJ1-1; the D gene is possibly TRBD1 (5 bases). The CDR3 bases are TGTGCCAGCGGGAGGGTCGGGGGGACTGAAGCTTTCTTT. Translated, it gives CASGRVGGTEAFF.